This is a list of T cell receptor beta chains from one sample in a study of human T cells and chemical hapten exposure. One entry per CDR3 protein, called by TCRdb with MiXCR from the RACE reads. The sample has 75,000 to 95,000 distinct CDR3 sequences; about 11% are singletons. This sample comprised whole blood, obtained in connection with sensitization to the hapten diphenylcyclopropenone (DPC). Every receptor here comes from a woman aged 55-69 years with alopecia areata. Some clones in this sample may be carry-over from other donors' samples. The CDR3 runs from the conserved cysteine through the conserved F or W. A D gene is named only where the DNA matches it firmly. Not all rows give a size; the values are once, few, many and, for expanded clones, a class.

>TRBV7-6|few|TRBD2|TRBJ2-7
TGTGCCAGCAGCTTAGTTGGGGCGGGGGGCCCCTACGAGCAGTACTTC
CASSLVGAGGPYEQYF
>TRBV6-5|few|-|TRBJ1-4
TGTGCCAGCAGTTACGACAGCATTGACGGAAAACTGTTTTTT
CASSYDSIDGKLFF
>TRBV5-5|many|TRBD2|TRBJ2-3
TGTGCCAGCAGCTACTTTAGCGGGGCGACCACAGATACGCAGTATTTT
CASSYFSGATTDTQYF
>TRBV4-1|-|-|TRBJ1-6
TGCGCCAGCAGCCAAGAGGAGATTTCACCCCTCCACTTT
CASSQEEISPLHF
>TRBV7-7|-|-|TRBJ1-2
TGTGCTAGCAGCTTTAATGGCAGGCCCAACTATGGCTACACCTTC
CASSFNGRPNYGYTF
>TRBV18|-|-|TRBJ1-1
TGTGCCAGCTCACCCCGGGACTCAGCGACTGAAGCTTTCTTT
CASSPRDSATEAFF
>TRBV18|-|-|TRBJ2-7
TGTGCCAGCTCACCACGTTCGAAGGGATACGAGCAGTACTTC
CASSPRSKGYEQYF
>TRBV10-2|many|TRBD2|TRBJ2-1
TGCGCCAGCAACAGCGGGGGGGCCGATGAGCAGTTCTTC
CASNSGGADEQFF
>TRBV2|many|TRBD2|TRBJ2-1
TGTGCCAGCATGGGAGGCGGGGGGCCCTCCTACAATGAGCAGTTCTTC
CASMGGGGPSYNEQFF
>TRBV12-3/TRBV12-4|few|-|TRBJ1-1
TGTGCCAGCAGGACCAACACAGGGACGAACACTGAAGCTTTCTTT
CASRTNTGTNTEAFF
>TRBV12-3/TRBV12-4|few|TRBD1|TRBJ2-3
TGTGCCAGCAGACTCGGACAGGGGTCAGATACGCAGTATTTT
CASRLGQGSDTQYF
>TRBV10-3|many|-|TRBJ2-6
TGTGCCATCAGTCCGGGCTCTGGGGCCAACGTCCTGACTTTC
CAISPGSGANVLTF
>TRBV30|many|-|TRBJ1-1
TGTGCCTGGTCTCTCCGCTCAGAAGCTTTCTTT
CAWSLRSEAFF
>TRBV5-1|few|TRBD1|TRBJ2-3
TGCGCCAGCTGTCCAGGGGGTACCACAGATACGCAGTATTTT
CASCPGGTTDTQYF